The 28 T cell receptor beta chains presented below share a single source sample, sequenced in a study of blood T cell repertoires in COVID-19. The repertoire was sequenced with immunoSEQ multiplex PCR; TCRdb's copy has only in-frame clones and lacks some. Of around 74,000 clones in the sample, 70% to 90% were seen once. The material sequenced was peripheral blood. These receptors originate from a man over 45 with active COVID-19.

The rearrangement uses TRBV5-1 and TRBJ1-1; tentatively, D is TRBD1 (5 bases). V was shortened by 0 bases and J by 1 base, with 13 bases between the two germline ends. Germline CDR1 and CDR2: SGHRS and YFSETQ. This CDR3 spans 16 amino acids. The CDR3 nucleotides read TGCGCCAGCAGCTTGGCTGGGGCACAGACGAACACTGAAGCTTTCTTT. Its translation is CASSLAGAQTNTEAFF.

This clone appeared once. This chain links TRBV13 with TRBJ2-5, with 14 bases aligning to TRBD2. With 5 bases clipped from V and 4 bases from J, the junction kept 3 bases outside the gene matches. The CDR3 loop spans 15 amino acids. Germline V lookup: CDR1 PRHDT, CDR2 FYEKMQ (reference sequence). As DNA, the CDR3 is TGTGCCAGCAGCCGGACTAGCGGGGGGTTAGAGACCCAGTACTTC. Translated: CASSRTSGGLETQYF.

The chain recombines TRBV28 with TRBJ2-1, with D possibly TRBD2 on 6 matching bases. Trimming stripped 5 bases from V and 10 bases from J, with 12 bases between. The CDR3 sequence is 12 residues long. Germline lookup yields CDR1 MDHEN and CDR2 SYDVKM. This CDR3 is CASSPSGREQFF. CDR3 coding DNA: TGTGCCAGCAGTCCTTCAGGGAGGGAGCAGTTCTTC.

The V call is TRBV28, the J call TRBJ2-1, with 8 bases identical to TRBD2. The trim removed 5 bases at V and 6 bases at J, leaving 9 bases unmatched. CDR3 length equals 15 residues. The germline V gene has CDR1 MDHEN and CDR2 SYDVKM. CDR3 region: CASSRTGGGFNEQFF. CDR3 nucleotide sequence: TGTGCCAGCAGTCGGACTGGCGGGGGGTTCAATGAGCAGTTCTTC.

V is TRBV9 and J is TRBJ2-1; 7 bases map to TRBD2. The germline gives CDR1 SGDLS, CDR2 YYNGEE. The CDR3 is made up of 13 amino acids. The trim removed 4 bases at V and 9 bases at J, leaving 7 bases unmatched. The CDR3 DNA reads TGTGCCAGCAGCCCCTGGACTAGTAGTGAGCAGTTCTTC. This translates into CASSPWTSSEQFF.

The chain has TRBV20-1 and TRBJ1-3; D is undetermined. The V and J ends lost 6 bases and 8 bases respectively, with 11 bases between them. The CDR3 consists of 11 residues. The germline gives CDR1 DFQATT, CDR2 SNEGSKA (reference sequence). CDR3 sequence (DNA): TGCAGTGCACCGCGGGCGGACACCATATATTTT. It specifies CSAPRADTIYF.

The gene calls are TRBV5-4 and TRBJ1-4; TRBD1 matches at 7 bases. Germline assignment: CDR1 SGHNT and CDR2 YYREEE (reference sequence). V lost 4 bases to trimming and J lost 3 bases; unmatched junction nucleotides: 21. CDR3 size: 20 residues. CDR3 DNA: TGTGCCAGCAGCGGGGGATCGTCCCGGACAGGTGTACCCTCTAATGAAAAACTGTTTTTT. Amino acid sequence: CASSGGSSRTGVPSNEKLFF.

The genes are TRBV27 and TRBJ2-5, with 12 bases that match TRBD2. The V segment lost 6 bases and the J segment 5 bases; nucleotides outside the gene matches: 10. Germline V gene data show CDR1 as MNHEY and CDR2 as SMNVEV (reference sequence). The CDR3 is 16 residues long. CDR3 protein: CASRRTGTSGFETQYF. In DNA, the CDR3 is TGTGCCAGCAGACGAACCGGGACTAGCGGGTTCGAGACCCAGTACTTC.

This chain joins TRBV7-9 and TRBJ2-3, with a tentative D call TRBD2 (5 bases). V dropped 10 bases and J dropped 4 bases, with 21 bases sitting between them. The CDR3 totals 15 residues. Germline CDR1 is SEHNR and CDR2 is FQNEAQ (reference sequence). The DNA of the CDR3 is TGTGCCACCTCCCAGATGCCGGGGAGATCAGATACGCAGTATTTT. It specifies CATSQMPGRSDTQYF. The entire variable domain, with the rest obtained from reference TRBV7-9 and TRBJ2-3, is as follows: DTGVSQNPRHKITKRGQNVTFRCDPISEHNRLYWYRQTLGQGPEFLTYFQNEAQLEKSRLLSDRFSAERPKGSFSTLEIQRTEQGDSAMYLCATSQMPGRSDTQYFGPGTRLTVL.

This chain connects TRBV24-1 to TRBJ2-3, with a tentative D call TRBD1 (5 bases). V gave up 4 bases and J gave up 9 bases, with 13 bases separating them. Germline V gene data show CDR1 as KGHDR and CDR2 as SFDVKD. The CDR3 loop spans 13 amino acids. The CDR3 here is CATSDSRGGTQYF. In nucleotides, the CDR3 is TGTGCCACCAGTGACTCAAGGGGTGGGACGCAGTATTTT.

The CDR3 DNA reads TGTGCCAGCAGTTACCGGGTAGCGAGGAGCGGGGAGCTGTTTTTT. Its protein is CASSYRVARSGELFF. The chain has TRBV6-6 and TRBJ2-2; D is perhaps TRBD2 (5 bases). The V and J ends lost 2 bases and 7 bases respectively, with 14 bases between them. This CDR3 is 15 amino acids long. Germline CDR1 and CDR2: MNHNY and SVGAGI (reference sequence).

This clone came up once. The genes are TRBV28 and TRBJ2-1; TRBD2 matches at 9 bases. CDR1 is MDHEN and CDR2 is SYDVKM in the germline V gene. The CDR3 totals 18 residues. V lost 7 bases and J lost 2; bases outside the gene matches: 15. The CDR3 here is CASKIAGVYLFPYNEQFF. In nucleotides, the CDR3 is TGTGCCAGCAAGATAGCGGGAGTTTACCTTTTCCCCTACAATGAGCAGTTCTTC.

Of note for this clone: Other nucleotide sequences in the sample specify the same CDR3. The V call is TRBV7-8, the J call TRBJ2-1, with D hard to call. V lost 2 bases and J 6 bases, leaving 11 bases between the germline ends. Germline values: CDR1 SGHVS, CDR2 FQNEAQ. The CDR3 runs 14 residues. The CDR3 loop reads CASSLSLAGNEQFF. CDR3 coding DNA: TGTGCCAGCAGCTTATCCCTCGCCGGCAATGAGCAGTTCTTC.

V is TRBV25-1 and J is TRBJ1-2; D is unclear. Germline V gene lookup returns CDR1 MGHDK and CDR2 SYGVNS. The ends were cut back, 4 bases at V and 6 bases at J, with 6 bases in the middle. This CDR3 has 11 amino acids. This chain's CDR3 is CASSGGNGYTF. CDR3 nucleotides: TGTGCCAGCAGTGGCGGGAATGGCTACACCTTC.

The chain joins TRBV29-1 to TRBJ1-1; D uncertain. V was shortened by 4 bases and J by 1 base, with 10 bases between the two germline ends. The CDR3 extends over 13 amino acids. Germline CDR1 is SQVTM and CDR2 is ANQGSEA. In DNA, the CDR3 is TGCAGCGTTGTAATATGGGCGAACACTGAAGCTTTCTTT. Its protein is CSVVIWANTEAFF.

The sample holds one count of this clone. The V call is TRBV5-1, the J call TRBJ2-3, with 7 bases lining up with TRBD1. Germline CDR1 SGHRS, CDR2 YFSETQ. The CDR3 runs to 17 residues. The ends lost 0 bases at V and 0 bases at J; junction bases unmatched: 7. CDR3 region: CASSLAPTGRSTDTQYF. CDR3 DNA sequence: TGCGCCAGCAGCTTGGCCCCGACAGGGCGCAGCACAGATACGCAGTATTTT.

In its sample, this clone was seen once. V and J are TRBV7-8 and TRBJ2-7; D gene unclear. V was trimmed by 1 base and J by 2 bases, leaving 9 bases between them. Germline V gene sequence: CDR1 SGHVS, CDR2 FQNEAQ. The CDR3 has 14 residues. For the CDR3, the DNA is TGTGCCAGCAGCTTAGTTCCAGAAGCCTACGAGCAGTACTTC. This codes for CASSLVPEAYEQYF.

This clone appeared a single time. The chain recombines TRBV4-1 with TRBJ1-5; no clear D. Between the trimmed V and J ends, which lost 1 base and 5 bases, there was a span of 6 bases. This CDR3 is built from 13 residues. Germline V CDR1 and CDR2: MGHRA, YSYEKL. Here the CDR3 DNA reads TGCGCCAGCAGCCAAGTTAGAGATCAGCCCCAGCATTTT. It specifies CASSQVRDQPQHF.

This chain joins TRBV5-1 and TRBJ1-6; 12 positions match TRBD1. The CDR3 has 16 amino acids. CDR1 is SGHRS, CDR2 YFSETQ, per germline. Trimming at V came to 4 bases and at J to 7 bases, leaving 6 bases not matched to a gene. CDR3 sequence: CASSPGTGGPNSPLHF. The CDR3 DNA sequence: TGCGCCAGCAGCCCCGGGACAGGGGGCCCAAATTCACCCCTCCACTTT.

CDR3 nucleotide sequence: TGCGCCAGCAGCTTGGTACAGGGGGCTTACGAAGCTTTCTTT. Translating gives CASSLVQGAYEAFF. The chain carries TRBV5-1 and TRBJ1-1; 9 nucleotides match TRBD1. CDR3 length: 14 amino acids. Losses at the gene ends were 0 bases for V and 8 bases for J; bases not matched to a gene: 5. The germline gives CDR1 SGHRS, CDR2 YFSETQ.

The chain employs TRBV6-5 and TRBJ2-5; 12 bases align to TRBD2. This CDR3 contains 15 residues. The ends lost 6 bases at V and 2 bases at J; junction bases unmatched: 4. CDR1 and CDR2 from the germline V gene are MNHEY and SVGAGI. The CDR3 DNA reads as TGTGCCAGCAGGCCTGGACTAGCGGGGCAAGAGACCCAGTACTTC. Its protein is CASRPGLAGQETQYF.

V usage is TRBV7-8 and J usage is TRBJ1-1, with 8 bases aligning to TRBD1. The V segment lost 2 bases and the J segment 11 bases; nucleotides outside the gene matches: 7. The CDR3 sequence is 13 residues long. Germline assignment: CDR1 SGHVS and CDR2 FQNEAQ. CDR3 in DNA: TGTGCCAGCAGCTTAAAGCAGGGGACAGGTGCTTTCTTT. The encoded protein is CASSLKQGTGAFF. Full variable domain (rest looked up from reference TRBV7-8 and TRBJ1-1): GAGVSQSPRYKVAKRGQDVALRCDPISGHVSLFWYQQALGQGPEFLTYFQNEAQLDKSGLPSDRFFAERPEGSVSTLKIQRTQQEDSAVYLCASSLKQGTGAFFGQGTRLTVV.

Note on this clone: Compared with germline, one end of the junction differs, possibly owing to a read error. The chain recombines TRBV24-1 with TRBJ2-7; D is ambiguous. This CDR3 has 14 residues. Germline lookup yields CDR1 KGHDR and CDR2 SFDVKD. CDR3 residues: CATSEFWASYGQYF. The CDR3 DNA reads TGTGCCACCAGTGAGTTTTGGGCCTCCTACGGGCAGTACTTC.

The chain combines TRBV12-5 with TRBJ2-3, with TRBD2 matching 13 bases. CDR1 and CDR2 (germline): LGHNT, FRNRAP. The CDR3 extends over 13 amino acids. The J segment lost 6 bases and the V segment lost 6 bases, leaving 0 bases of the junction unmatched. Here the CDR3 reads CASGLAGGDTQYF. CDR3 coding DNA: TGTGCTAGTGGACTAGCGGGAGGGGATACGCAGTATTTT.

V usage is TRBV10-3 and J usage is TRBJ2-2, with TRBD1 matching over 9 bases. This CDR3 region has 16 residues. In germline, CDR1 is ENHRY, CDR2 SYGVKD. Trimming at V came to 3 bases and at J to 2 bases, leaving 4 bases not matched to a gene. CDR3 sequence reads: CAISDGTGSNTGELFF. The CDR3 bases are TGTGCCATCAGTGATGGGACAGGGAGTAACACCGGGGAGCTGTTTTTT.

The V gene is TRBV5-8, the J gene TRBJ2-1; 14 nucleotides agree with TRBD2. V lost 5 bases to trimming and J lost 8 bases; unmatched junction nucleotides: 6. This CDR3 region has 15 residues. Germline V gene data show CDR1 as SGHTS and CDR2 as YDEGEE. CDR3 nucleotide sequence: TGTGCCAGCAGTTCGGGACTAGCGGGAGTATATGAGCAGTTCTTC. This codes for CASSSGLAGVYEQFF.

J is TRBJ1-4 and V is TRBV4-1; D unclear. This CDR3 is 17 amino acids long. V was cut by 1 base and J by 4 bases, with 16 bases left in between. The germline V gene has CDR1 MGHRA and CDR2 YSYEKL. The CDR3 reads CASSQVLSGQRNEKLFF. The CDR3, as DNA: TGCGCCAGCAGCCAAGTACTAAGCGGGCAGCGTAATGAAAAACTGTTTTTT.

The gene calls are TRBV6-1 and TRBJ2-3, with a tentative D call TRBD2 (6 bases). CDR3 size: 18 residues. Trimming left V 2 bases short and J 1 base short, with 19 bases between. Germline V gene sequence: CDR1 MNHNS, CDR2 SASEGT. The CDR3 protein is CASSERRLRAGRTDTQYF. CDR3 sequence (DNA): TGTGCCAGCAGTGAACGACGTCTTAGAGCGGGCCGCACAGATACGCAGTATTTT.